Below, 26 T cell receptor beta chains from the same sample are listed, as sequenced in a study of response to subunit inactivated influenza vaccine (dated by TCRdb to the late 2010s). The library was made by RT-PCR. The data were produced on an Illumina HiSeq 2500. TCRdb took the public reads, trimmed them with fastp at Q25, ran MiXCR for clone calling and kept in-frame beta chains. Rows merge per CDR3 protein into single entries with the most common DNA and genes. Present in this sample are approximately 500,000 distinct CDR3 sequences, 11% to 15% of which were seen just once. The ten largest clonotypes hold 11% of the sample. Sequenced here: PBMCs from blood, sampled roughly 13 days after vaccination. All receptors come from a middle-aged man who received an inactivated influenza vaccine. Donor details come from another sample of the same person, matched by shared clones.

This clonotype was detected only a few times. This chain links TRBV12-3 or TRBV12-4 with TRBJ1-2; 10 bases fit TRBD1. Losses at the gene ends were 7 bases for V and 6 bases for J; bases not matched to a gene: 11. The CDR3 runs 15 residues. The CDR3 DNA reads as TGTGCCAGCACCCGTGGACAGGGGGAGTACAATGGCTACACCTTC. This sequence encodes CASTRGQGEYNGYTF.

The chain's CDR3 is CASSKAFLSSLLAGDEQYF. In nucleotides, the CDR3 is TGTGCCAGCAGCAAAGCCTTTCTATCATCCCTTCTAGCGGGAGATGAGCAGTACTTC. This sequence joins TRBV21-1 and TRBJ2-7; the table's D call, TRBD2, was not checked against the DNA. TRBV21-1 is recorded as a pseudogene. The CDR3 has 19 amino acids.

The chain recombines TRBV4-2 with TRBJ1-2, with 7 bases that match TRBD1. Germline loops: CDR1 LGHNA, CDR2 YNFKEQ. This CDR3 has 16 amino acids. Trimming took 0 bases from V and 4 from J; bases not matched to a gene: 8. Here the CDR3 DNA reads TGTGCCAGCAGCCAAGATGGGGCGGGACAGACCTATGGCTACACCTTC. Amino acid sequence: CASSQDGAGQTYGYTF.

This chain joins TRBV7-2 and TRBJ2-3; 11 bases line up with TRBD2. The CDR3 is 16 amino acids. Germline lookup yields CDR1 SGHTA and CDR2 FQGNSA. Trimming took 5 bases from V and 5 from J; bases not matched to a gene: 9. CDR3 sequence reads: CASSRGSGGAGDTQYF. Written as DNA, the CDR3 is TGTGCCAGCAGCAGGGGTAGCGGGGGGGCCGGAGATACGCAGTATTTT. The full variable domain, completed using reference TRBV7-2 and TRBJ2-3, is GAGVSQSPSNKVTEKGKDVELRCDPISGHTALYWYRQSLGQGLEFLIYFQGNSAPDKSGLPSDRFSAERTGGSVSTLTIQRTQQEDSAVYLCASSRGSGGAGDTQYFGPGTRLTVL.

The chain is built from TRBV3-1 and TRBJ2-5, with a weak D call TRBD2 (6 bases). V was clipped by 0 bases and J by 7 bases, with 15 bases between them. The CDR3 covers 15 residues. Germline V gene sequence: CDR1 LGHDT, CDR2 YNNKEL (reference sequence). DNA for the CDR3: TGTGCCAGCAGCCAAGAGTTAGTAGCCGGGGGGACCCAGTACTTC. Protein product: CASSQELVAGGTQYF.

V and J are TRBV6-7 and TRBJ1-5, with D perhaps TRBD1 (6 bases). TRBV6-7 is filed as an ORF, its function uncertain. V lost 2 bases and J lost 2, with 10 bases in between. The CDR3 is 15 amino acids. CDR3 loop: CASSYGAGGNQPQHF. CDR3 coding DNA: TGTGCCAGCAGTTACGGGGCAGGGGGCAATCAGCCCCAGCATTTT.

This clonotype was observed once. The chain carries TRBV7-8 and TRBJ2-7; D is unclear. V lost 2 bases and J 0 bases, leaving 8 bases between the germline ends. CDR1 and CDR2 (germline): SGHVS, FQNEAQ. The CDR3 covers 14 residues. CDR3 sequence: CASSLKQNSYEQYF. CDR3 coding DNA: TGTGCCAGCAGCTTAAAACAAAACTCCTACGAGCAGTACTTC.

This clonotype was recorded a few times. This chain joins TRBV21-1 and TRBJ2-2; no DNA check was done on the table's D call, TRBD2. TRBV21-1 is a known pseudogene. The CDR3 totals 14 residues. The CDR3 DNA reads TGTGCCAGCAGCCCCTCTCGACCGGCCGGGGAGCTGTTTTTT. It yields the protein CASSPSRPAGELFF.

The CDR3 spells CASSVTTSGANVLTF. The CDR3 region has the DNA TGCGCCAGCAGCGTTACAACCTCTGGGGCCAACGTCCTGACTTTC. The V and J genes are TRBV5-1 and TRBJ2-6, with D uncertain. CDR3 length equals 15 residues. The germline V gene encodes CDR1 SGHRS and CDR2 YFSETQ. Trimming took 4 bases from V and 0 from J, leaving 8 bases between them.

This clonotype showed up just a few times. The chain recombines TRBV7-9 with TRBJ2-3, with no clear D. V gave up 8 bases and J gave up 4 bases, with 16 bases separating them. The germline V gene has CDR1 SEHNR and CDR2 FQNEAQ (reference sequence). The CDR3 loop spans 14 amino acids. The CDR3 here is CASAPSSVADTQYF. In DNA form, the CDR3 reads TGTGCCAGCGCCCCGTCGAGCGTGGCAGATACGCAGTATTTT. The whole variable domain, remainder taken from reference TRBV7-9 and TRBJ2-3, is DTGVSQNPRHKITKRGQNVTFRCDPISEHNRLYWYRQTLGQGPEFLTYFQNEAQLEKSRLLSDRFSAERPKGSFSTLEIQRTEQGDSAMYLCASAPSSVADTQYFGPGTRLTVL.

CDR3 amino acids: CASSRQGQGTEAFF. The CDR3 nucleotides read TGCGCCAGCAGCCGACAGGGACAGGGAACTGAAGCTTTCTTT. The J gene is TRBJ1-1, the V gene TRBV4-1; 9 nucleotides align to TRBD1. This CDR3 region has 14 residues. The ends lost 4 bases at V and 5 bases at J; junction bases unmatched: 5. In germline, CDR1 is MGHRA, CDR2 YSYEKL.

Points on this clonotype: A clone one base away is much larger, so this may be a read error. The rearrangement joins TRBV3-1 to TRBJ2-5, with unresolved D. There are 11 residues in the CDR3. The germline gives CDR1 LGHDT, CDR2 YNNKEL (reference sequence). The ends were cut back, 3 bases at V and 5 bases at J, with 4 bases in the middle. DNA of the CDR3: TGTGCCAGCAGCCATATGGAGACCCAGTACTTC. Translating it yields CASSHMETQYF.

The chain links TRBV10-3 to TRBJ1-5; D is possibly TRBD1 (6 bases). The CDR3 totals 11 residues. Germline V CDR1 and CDR2: ENHRY, SYGVKD. Trimming removed 10 bases at V and 4 bases at J, with 8 bases between. CDR3 in DNA: TGTGCCAAGGGGACAAATCAGCCCCAGCATTTT. Translating it yields CAKGTNQPQHF.

The V and J genes are TRBV10-3 and TRBJ2-7, with 8 bases that match TRBD1. The CDR3 totals 16 residues. Germline V gives CDR1 ENHRY, CDR2 SYGVKD. V dropped 2 bases and J dropped 8; count of bases not matched to a gene: 14. CDR3 residues: CAISEGAGTGPGKQYF. Written as DNA, the CDR3 is TGTGCCATCAGTGAGGGAGCCGGGACAGGTCCCGGGAAGCAGTACTTC.

This clonotype was detected only a few times. The genes are TRBV2 and TRBJ1-3; 7 bases are a match to TRBD1. V was pared by 5 bases and J by 0 bases, with 7 bases of the junction left unmatched. Germline V lookup: CDR1 SNHLY, CDR2 FYNNEI. This CDR3 contains 16 residues. In DNA, the CDR3 is TGTGCCAGCAGTCACCCCCGGGACAGCTCTGGAAACACCATATATTTT. It specifies CASSHPRDSSGNTIYF. Drawing the rest from reference TRBV2 and TRBJ1-3, the complete variable domain is EPEVTQTPSHQVTQMGQEVILRCVPISNHLYFYWYRQILGQKVEFLVSFYNNEISEKSEIFDDQFSVERPDGSNFTLKIRSTKLEDSAMYFCASSHPRDSSGNTIYFGEGSWLTVV.

The chain joins TRBV5-1 to TRBJ2-3; TRBD1 aligns across 7 bases. V lost 5 bases and J lost 2; bases outside the gene matches: 8. This CDR3 has 15 amino acids. From germline, CDR1 is SGHRS and CDR2 YFSETQ. CDR3 amino acids: CASSVGGRDTDTQYF. The DNA for the CDR3 is TGCGCCAGCAGTGTAGGGGGCCGGGACACAGATACGCAGTATTTT.

The chain couples TRBV28 to TRBJ1-1; D is possibly TRBD1 (5 bases). The CDR3 has 16 residues. Trimming cost V 5 bases and J 5 bases, with 21 bases left between them. Per germline, CDR1 MDHEN and CDR2 SYDVKM. The DNA for the CDR3 is TGTGCCAGCAGTCCCTACGGGGGGGGTAGTAGGACTGAAGCTTTCTTT. This gives the protein CASSPYGGGSRTEAFF. The full variable domain, completed using reference TRBV28 and TRBJ1-1, is DVKVTQSSRYLVKRTGEKVFLECVQDMDHENMFWYRQDPGLGLRLIYFSYDVKMKEKGDIPEGYSVSREKKERFSLILESASTNQTSMYLCASSPYGGGSRTEAFFGQGTRLTVV.

This clonotype was seen more than once but under ten times. V is TRBV3-1 and J is TRBJ2-7; a possible D gene is TRBD2 (6 bases). Germline assignment: CDR1 LGHDT and CDR2 YNNKEL (reference sequence). This CDR3 spans 12 amino acids. The V and J ends lost 8 bases and 3 bases respectively, with 11 bases between them. Written as DNA, the CDR3 is TGTGCCAGCGGGGGAGGAAACTACGAGCAGTACTTC. Its translation: CASGGGNYEQYF.

The sample holds many counts of this clonotype. The chain couples TRBV27 to TRBJ1-6; TRBD1 aligns across 8 bases. CDR3 length equals 13 residues. V trimming: 10 bases; J trimming: 5 bases; junction bases outside the gene matches: 4. Germline assignment: CDR1 MNHEY and CDR2 SMNVEV (reference sequence). CDR3: CATTGGNNSPLHF. As DNA, the CDR3 is TGTGCCACCACAGGGGGGAATAATTCACCCCTCCACTTT.

This clonotype has a handful of counts. CDR3 DNA: TGTGCCATCTCGACAGGGGAAAAGTACGAGCAGTACTTC. Amino acid sequence: CAISTGEKYEQYF. The genes are TRBV10-3 and TRBJ2-7; 8 bases are shared with TRBD1. Germline V gene lookup returns CDR1 ENHRY and CDR2 SYGVKD. V lost 8 bases, J lost 4 bases, and 7 bases stayed unmatched. The CDR3 has 13 residues.

The CDR3 DNA is TGTGCCAGCAGTTACTCGACATGGGATGAGCAGTTCTTC. Encoded protein: CASSYSTWDEQFF. V and J are TRBV6-5 and TRBJ2-1; D is uncertain. Trimming stripped 0 bases from V and 8 bases from J, with 8 bases between. CDR1 and CDR2 (germline): MNHEY, SVGAGI. The CDR3 contains 13 residues.

This clonotype was counted between two and nine times. The J gene is TRBJ1-1, the V gene TRBV5-1; no reliable D call. The CDR3 runs 14 residues. Germline V gene data show CDR1 as SGHRS and CDR2 as YFSETQ. Trimming removed 2 bases at V and 0 bases at J, with 8 bases between. As DNA, the CDR3 is TGCGCCAGCAGCTTAAGGGTATTGAACACTGAAGCTTTCTTT. It translates to CASSLRVLNTEAFF.

This clonotype was recorded at least ten times. The chain recombines TRBV5-1 with TRBJ1-3; weak D call: TRBD1 (5 bases). V lost 0 bases, J lost 2 bases, and 12 bases lay in between. The CDR3 length is 16 residues. Germline-derived CDR1 and CDR2 are SGHRS and YFSETQ. The CDR3 region has the DNA TGCGCCAGCAGCTTGGCCAGACCCAGGGCTGGAAACACCATATATTTT. It encodes CASSLARPRAGNTIYF. The whole variable domain, filled in from reference TRBV5-1 and TRBJ1-3, reads KAGVTQTPRYLIKTRGQQVTLSCSPISGHRSVSWYQQTPGQGLQFLFEYFSETQRNKGNFPGRFSGRQFSNSRSEMNVSTLELGDSALYLCASSLARPRAGNTIYFGEGSWLTVV.

This clonotype showed up just a few times. This chain joins TRBV4-2 and TRBJ2-7, with 10 bases that match TRBD2. The CDR3 is 18 amino acids. The germline V gene has CDR1 LGHNA and CDR2 YNFKEQ. V gave up 4 bases and J gave up 5 bases; unmatched junction bases: 17. DNA of the CDR3: TGTGCCAGCAGCCCCTCCCCCACTAGCGGGACGCTACCTCACGAGCAGTACTTC. Residues: CASSPSPTSGTLPHEQYF.

The chain joins TRBV5-5 to TRBJ2-3, with no clear D. The germline V gene encodes CDR1 SGHKS and CDR2 YYEKEE (reference sequence). Trimming took 0 bases from V and 0 from J, leaving 11 bases between them. The CDR3 covers 16 residues. CDR3 coding DNA: TGTGCCAGCAGCTTGGAACCGGATACTAGCACAGATACGCAGTATTTT. As protein: CASSLEPDTSTDTQYF.

This clonotype was counted only a few times. This chain uses TRBV3-1 with TRBJ2-2; TRBD2 agrees at 7 bases. The CDR3 is 15 residues long. Germline CDR1 and CDR2: LGHDT and YNNKEL (reference sequence). With V trimmed by 3 bases and J by 0 bases, 1 base remained unmatched. CDR3 nucleotides: TGTGCCAGCAGCCATCGGGGGGCGAACACCGGGGAGCTGTTTTTT. Its protein is CASSHRGANTGELFF.